A single sample gave rise to the 5 T cell receptor beta chains below, sequenced in a study of T-cell memory formation after mild COVID-19. In TCRdb, the 5' RACE reads were re-called with MiXCR into one record per CDR3 protein. The repertoire holds 140,000 to 150,000 distinct CDR3 sequences, about 6% seen once, with just over 2% in the top ten. Material for sequencing was PBMCs or a T cell subset sorted from them (not recorded which). The source of these receptors is an adult woman who had mild COVID-19 (a few samples of this study predate the infection). Cell type and time point are not known.

This chain joins TRBV2 and TRBJ1-2, with TRBD1 as a possible D gene (6 bases). CDR1 SNHLY and CDR2 FYNNEI come from the germline V gene. The CDR3 is 14 residues long. V was cut by 3 bases and J by 5 bases, with 13 bases left in between. CDR3 in DNA: TGTGCCAGCAGTGATGGACAGACTAGTTATGGCTACACCTTC. This codes for CASSDGQTSYGYTF.

The sample holds many counts of this clonotype. V gene TRBV7-6 combines with J gene TRBJ2-1, with no clear D. CDR1 and CDR2 (germline): SGHVS, FNYEAQ. The CDR3 spans 14 residues. Trimming cost V 5 bases and J 8 bases, with 16 bases left between them. CDR3 region: CASSPRRISDEQFF. For the CDR3, the DNA is TGTGCCAGCAGCCCCCGACGAATCAGCGATGAGCAGTTCTTC.

The V gene is TRBV20-1, the J gene TRBJ2-3; 7 bases fit TRBD1. The J segment lost 2 bases and the V segment lost 3 bases, leaving 5 bases of the junction unmatched. This CDR3 has 14 residues. Germline V gene data show CDR1 as DFQATT and CDR2 as SNEGSKA (reference sequence). In nucleotides, the CDR3 is TGCAGTGCTAGTTACAGGGGACCCACAGATACGCAGTATTTT. Translating gives CSASYRGPTDTQYF.

Ten or more counts support this clonotype. The chain employs TRBV20-1 and TRBJ2-1, with 9 bases fitting TRBD2. Germline V CDR1 and CDR2: DFQATT, SNEGSKA (reference sequence). V gave up 1 base and J gave up 2 bases; unmatched junction bases: 3. The length of the CDR3 is 15 residues. CDR3 sequence reads: CSARGTSETYNEQFF. CDR3 nucleotide sequence: TGCAGTGCTAGAGGGACTAGCGAGACCTACAATGAGCAGTTCTTC.

The rearrangement joins TRBV23-1 to TRBJ1-5; D is perhaps TRBD1 (5 bases). TRBV23-1 is assigned to the ORF class and has an uncertain function. CDR3 size: 14 residues. Trimming stripped 9 bases from V and 3 bases from J, with 15 bases between. The CDR3 DNA reads TGCGCCAGGAAACGGGGGAGTTCCAATCAGCCCCAGCATTTT. Protein: CARKRGSSNQPQHF.